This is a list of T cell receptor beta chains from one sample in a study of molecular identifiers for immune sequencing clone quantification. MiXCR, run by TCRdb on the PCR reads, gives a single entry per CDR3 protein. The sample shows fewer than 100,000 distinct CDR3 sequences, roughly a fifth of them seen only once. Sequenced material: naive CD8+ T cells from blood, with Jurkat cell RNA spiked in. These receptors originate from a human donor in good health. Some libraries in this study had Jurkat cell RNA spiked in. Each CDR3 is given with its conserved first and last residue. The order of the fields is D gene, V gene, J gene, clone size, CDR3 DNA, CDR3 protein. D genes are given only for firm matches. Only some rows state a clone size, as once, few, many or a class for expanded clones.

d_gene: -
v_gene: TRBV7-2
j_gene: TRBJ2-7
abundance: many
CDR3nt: TGTGCCAGCAGCTTAGTCGGGGGCCACTACGAGCAGTACTTC
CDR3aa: CASSLVGGHYEQYF

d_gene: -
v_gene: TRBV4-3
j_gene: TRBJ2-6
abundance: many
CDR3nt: TGCGCCAGCAGCCAAGGCCATTCTGGGGCCAACGTCCTGACTTTC
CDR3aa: CASSQGHSGANVLTF

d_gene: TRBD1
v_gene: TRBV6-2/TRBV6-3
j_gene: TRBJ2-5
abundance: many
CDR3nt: TGTGCCAGCAAGGACAGGGGGCGAGAGACCCAGTACTTC
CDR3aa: CASKDRGRETQYF

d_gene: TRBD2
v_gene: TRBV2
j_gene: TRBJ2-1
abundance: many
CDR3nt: TGTGCCAGCAGTGAAGCGCTGGGGGGGAGGGATGAGCAGTTCTTC
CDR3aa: CASSEALGGRDEQFF

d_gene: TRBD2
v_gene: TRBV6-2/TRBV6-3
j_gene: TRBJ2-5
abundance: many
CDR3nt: TGTGCCAGCAGACCGAGTCTAGCGGGGGAGTACTTC
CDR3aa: CASRPSLAGEYF

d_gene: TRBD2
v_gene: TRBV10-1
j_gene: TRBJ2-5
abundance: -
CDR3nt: TGCGCCACATCGGGGGGTACCCAAGAGACCCAGTACTTC
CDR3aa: CATSGGTQETQYF

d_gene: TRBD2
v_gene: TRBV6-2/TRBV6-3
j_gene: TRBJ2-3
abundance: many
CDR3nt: TGTGCCAGCAGTACCGAGACTAGCGGGATCCCCCCAGATACGCAGTATTTT
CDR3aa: CASSTETSGIPPDTQYF

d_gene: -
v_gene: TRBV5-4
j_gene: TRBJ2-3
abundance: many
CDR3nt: TGTGCCAGCAGCCGAAGGACAGACCCAGATACGCAGTATTTT
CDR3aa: CASSRRTDPDTQYF

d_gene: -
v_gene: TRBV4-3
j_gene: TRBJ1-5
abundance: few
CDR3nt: TGCGCCAGCAGCCAAGTTACCGATCAGCCCCAGCATTTT
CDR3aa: CASSQVTDQPQHF

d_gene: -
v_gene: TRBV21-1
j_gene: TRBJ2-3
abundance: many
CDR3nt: TGTGCCATGGCCTCGGCTCTAGCGGGTTTGGTTACAGATACGCAGTATTTT
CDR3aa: CAMASALAGLVTDTQYF

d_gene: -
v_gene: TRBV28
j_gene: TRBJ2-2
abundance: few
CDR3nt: TGTGCCAGCAGTGCAGGGCCCACCGGGGAGCTGTTTTTT
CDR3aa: CASSAGPTGELFF

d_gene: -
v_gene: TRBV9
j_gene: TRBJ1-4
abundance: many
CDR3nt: TGTGCCAGCAGCGGCGGTGTGCTGAATAATGAAAAACTGTTTTTT
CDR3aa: CASSGGVLNNEKLFF

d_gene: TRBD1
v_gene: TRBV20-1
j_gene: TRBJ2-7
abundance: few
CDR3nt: TGCAGTGCTTTAGACAGGGGGGGGTCCTACGAGCAGTACTTC
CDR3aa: CSALDRGGSYEQYF

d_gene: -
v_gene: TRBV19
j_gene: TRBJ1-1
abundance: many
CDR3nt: TGTGCCAGTAGTATCGGGACGAACACTGAAGCTTTCTTT
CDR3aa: CASSIGTNTEAFF

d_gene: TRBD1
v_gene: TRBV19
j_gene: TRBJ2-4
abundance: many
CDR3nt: TGTGCCAGTAGAGGGGGGACAGGGGGGAAATACTTC
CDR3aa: CASRGGTGGKYF

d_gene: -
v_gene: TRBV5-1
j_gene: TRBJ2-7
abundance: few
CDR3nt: TGCGCCAGCAGCTTGGATACTTGGGACTCCTACGAGCAGTACTTC
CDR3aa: CASSLDTWDSYEQYF

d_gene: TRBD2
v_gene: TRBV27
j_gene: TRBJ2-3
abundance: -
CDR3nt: TGTGCCAGCAGTTTATTCCCCCCCCCCCTCGGACTAGCGGAATACCCCCCCACAGATACGCAGTATTTT
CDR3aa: CASSLFPPPLGLAEYPPTDTQYF

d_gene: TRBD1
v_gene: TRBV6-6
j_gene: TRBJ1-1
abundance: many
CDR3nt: TGTGCCAGCAGCCCCATGGGGACAGGGTTTCACACTGAAGCTTTCTTT
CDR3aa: CASSPMGTGFHTEAFF

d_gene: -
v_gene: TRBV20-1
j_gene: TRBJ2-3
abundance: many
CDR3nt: TGCAGTGCTAGCTTAGCGGTCCACTTCACGAGCACAGATACGCAGTATTTT
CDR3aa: CSASLAVHFTSTDTQYF

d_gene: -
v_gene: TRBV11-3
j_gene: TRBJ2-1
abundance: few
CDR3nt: TGTGCCAGCAGCCACCGAGACGGAGGATACAATGAGCAGTTCTTC
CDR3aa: CASSHRDGGYNEQFF

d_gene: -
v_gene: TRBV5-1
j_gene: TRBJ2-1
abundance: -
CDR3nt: TGCGCCAGCAGCTGGAACCGGGACAACGAGCAGTTCTTC
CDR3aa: CASSWNRDNEQFF

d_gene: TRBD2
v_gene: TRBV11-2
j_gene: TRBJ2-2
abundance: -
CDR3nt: TGTGCCGGCAGCCCCTCCGGGACTAGCGCAACCGGGGAGCTGTTTTTT
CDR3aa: CAGSPSGTSATGELFF

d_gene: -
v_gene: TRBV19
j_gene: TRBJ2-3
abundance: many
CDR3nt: TGTGCCAGCGGACTTAATACAGATACGCAGTATTTT
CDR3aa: CASGLNTDTQYF

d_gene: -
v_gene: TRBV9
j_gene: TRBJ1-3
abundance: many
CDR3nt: TGTGCCAGCAGCGTAGAGGGTTCTGGAAACACCATATATTTT
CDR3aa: CASSVEGSGNTIYF

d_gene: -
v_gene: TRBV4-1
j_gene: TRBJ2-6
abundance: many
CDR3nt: TGCGCCAGCAGCCAAGTTGCAGCAGCTGGGGCCAACGTCCTGACTTTC
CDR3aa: CASSQVAAAGANVLTF

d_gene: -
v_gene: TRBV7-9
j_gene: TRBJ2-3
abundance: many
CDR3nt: TGTGCCAGCAGCCCCAGGGCCAACAACGCAGATACGCAGTATTTT
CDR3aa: CASSPRANNADTQYF

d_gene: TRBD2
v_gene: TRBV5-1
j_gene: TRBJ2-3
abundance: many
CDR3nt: TGCGCCAGCAGCTTGTGGGCTAGCGGGGGTATAGATACGCAGTATTTT
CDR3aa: CASSLWASGGIDTQYF

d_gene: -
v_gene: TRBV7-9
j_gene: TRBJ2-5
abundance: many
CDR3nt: TGTGCCAGTCGAGGGCAGATCCAAGAGACCCAGTACTTC
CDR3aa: CASRGQIQETQYF

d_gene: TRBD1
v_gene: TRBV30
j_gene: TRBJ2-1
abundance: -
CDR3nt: TGTGCCTGGAGTGTACCAGGGGGCTTCTACAATGAGCAGTTCTTC
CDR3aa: CAWSVPGGFYNEQFF

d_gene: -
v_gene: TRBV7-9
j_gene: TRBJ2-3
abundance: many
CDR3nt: TGTGCCAGCAGCCCTTTTCCAAAGGGCGCAGATACGCAGTATTTT
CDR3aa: CASSPFPKGADTQYF

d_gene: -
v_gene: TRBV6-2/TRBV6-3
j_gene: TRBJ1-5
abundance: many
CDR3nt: TGTGCCAGCAGTTACCAGATCAGGAGTATGTCAATGGCCCAGCATTTT
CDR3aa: CASSYQIRSMSMAQHF

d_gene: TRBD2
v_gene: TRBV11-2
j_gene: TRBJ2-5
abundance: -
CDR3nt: TGTGCCAGCAGCTGGCTGACGACTAGCGGGGGCGATAGATCCCAGTACTTC
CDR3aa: CASSWLTTSGGDRSQYF

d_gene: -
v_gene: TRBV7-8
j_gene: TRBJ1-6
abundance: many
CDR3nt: TGTGCCAGCAGCTTAGAGGGGACCGGTGTACCAATTCACCCCCTCCACTTT
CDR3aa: CASSLEGTGVPIHPLHF

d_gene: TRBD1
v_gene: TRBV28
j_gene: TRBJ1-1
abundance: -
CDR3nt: TGTGCCAGCAGTTTAACAGGGGTAAACACTGAAGCTTTCTTT
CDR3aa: CASSLTGVNTEAFF

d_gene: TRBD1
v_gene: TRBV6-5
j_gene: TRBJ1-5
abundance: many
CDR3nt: TGTGCCAGCAGACAAGGACAGGGCGGGCAGCCCCAGCATTTT
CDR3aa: CASRQGQGGQPQHF

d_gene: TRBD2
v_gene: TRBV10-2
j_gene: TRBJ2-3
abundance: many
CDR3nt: TGCGCCAGCCGGGGAGGGGATACGCAGTATTTT
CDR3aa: CASRGGDTQYF

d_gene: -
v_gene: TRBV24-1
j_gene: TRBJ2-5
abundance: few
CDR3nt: TGTGCCACCAGTGACCCCTTTACAGAGACCCAGTACTTC
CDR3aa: CATSDPFTETQYF

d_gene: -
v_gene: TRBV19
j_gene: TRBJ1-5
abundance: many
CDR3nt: TGTGCCAGTAGTATTCAGGGGACTTTTAATCAGCCCCAGCATTTT
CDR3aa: CASSIQGTFNQPQHF

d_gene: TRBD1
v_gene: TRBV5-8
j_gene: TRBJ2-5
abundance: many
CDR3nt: TGTGCCAGCAGCTTGAGCCCCGGGACAGCCTACCAAGAGACCCAGTACTTC
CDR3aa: CASSLSPGTAYQETQYF

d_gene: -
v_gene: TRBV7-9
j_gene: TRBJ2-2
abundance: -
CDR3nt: TGTGCCAGCAGCCGGGACACCGGGGAGCTGTTTTTT
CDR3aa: CASSRDTGELFF

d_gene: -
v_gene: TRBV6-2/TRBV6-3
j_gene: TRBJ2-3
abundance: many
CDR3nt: TGTGCCAGCAGCCTGCTTGAAGATGCGCAGTATTTT
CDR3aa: CASSLLEDAQYF

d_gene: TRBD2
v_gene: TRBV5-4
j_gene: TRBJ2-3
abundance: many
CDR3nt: TGTGCCAGCAGTCCTACTAGCGGGGGGGCCACAGATACGCAGTATTTT
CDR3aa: CASSPTSGGATDTQYF

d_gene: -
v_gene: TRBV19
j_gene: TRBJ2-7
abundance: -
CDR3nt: TGTGCCGGTAGTGTCCCAGGGGAGCAGTACTTC
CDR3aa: CAGSVPGEQYF

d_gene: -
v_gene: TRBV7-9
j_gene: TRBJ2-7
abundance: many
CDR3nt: TGTGCCAGCAGCGAAGATCTGGTCGGAGGGCAGTACTTC
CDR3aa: CASSEDLVGGQYF

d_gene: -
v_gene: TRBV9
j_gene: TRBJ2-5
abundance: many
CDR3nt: TGTGCCAGCAGCGGTGGGGGGCAGTTTGAGACCCAGTACTTC
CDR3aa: CASSGGGQFETQYF

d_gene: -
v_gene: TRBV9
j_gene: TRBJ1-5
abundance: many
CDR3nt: TGTGCCAGCAGCGTATCGGGTTTGATGGGGCAGCCCCAGCATTTT
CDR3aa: CASSVSGLMGQPQHF

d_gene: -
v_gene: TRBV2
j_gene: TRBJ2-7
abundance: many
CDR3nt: TGTGCCAGCAGTCTACGGGACTGGAACTTC
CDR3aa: CASSLRDWNF

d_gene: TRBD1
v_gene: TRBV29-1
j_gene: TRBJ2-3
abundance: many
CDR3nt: TGCAGCCTTACAGGGACAGGGATGACAGATACGCAGTATTTT
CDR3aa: CSLTGTGMTDTQYF

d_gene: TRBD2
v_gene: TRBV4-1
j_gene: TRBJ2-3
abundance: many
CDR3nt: TGCGCCAGCAGCAAACTAGCGGGGGGTAGCACAGATACGCAGTATTTT
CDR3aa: CASSKLAGGSTDTQYF

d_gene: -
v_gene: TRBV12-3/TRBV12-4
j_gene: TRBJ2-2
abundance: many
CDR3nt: TGTGCCAGCAGATTAGGGTCCGGGGAGCTGTTTTTT
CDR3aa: CASRLGSGELFF

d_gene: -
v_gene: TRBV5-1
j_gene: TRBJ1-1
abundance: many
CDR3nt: TGCGCCAGCAGCTTGGTCGCAGACCTGAACACTGAAGCTTTCTTT
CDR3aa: CASSLVADLNTEAFF

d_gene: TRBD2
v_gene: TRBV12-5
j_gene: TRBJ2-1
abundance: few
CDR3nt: TGTGCTAGTGGTTTGCTGACCGGGACTAGGGGGTATGAGCAGTTCTTC
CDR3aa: CASGLLTGTRGYEQFF

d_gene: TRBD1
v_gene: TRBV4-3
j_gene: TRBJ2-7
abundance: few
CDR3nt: TGCGCCAGCAGCCAAAATATCGGTCCGGGACAGGGCCACGAGCAGTACTTC
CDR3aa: CASSQNIGPGQGHEQYF

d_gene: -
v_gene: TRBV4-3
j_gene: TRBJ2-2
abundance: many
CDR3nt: TGCGCCAGCAGCCAAGTCAGAATTGAACCTCGGAAGCTGTTTTTT
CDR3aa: CASSQVRIEPRKLFF

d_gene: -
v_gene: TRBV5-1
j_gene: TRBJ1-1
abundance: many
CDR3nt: TGCGCCAGCAGCTTGGCCAGGGGACTAGACTTGAACACTGAAGCTTTCTTT
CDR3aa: CASSLARGLDLNTEAFF

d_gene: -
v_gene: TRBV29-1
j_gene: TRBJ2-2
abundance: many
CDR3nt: TGCAGCGTTGATCCAGCAAGCACCGGGGAGCTGTTTTTT
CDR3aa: CSVDPASTGELFF

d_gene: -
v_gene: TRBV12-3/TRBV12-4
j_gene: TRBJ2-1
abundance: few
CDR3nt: TGTGCCAGCAGTTACGTCACTTCCTACAATGAGCAGTTCTTC
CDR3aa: CASSYVTSYNEQFF